These T cell receptor beta chains were read from a single sample in a study of identical twins. From the 5' RACE reads, TCRdb called clonotypes with MiXCR, one entry per CDR3 protein. Here the sample spans some 100,000 distinct CDR3 sequences, 5.9% being singletons. The sequenced sample consisted of memory T cells sorted from blood. These receptors all come from a woman between 50 and 59 years old in good health. CDR3s leave out the opening cysteine and the closing phenylalanine or tryptophan. The D gene is left open where the match is weak.

v_call	d_call	j_call	cdr3_aa
TRBV3-1	TRBD1	TRBJ2-7	ASSRTGNSEQY
TRBV27	.	TRBJ1-5	ASSSTGPNQPQH
TRBV27	.	TRBJ2-3	ASSYKGGRAADTQY
TRBV6-6	.	TRBJ1-6	ASTGSNSPLH
TRBV7-9	.	TRBJ2-3	ASIVGRKTDTQY
TRBV14	TRBD2	TRBJ2-1	ASSQGPGLSLF
TRBV20-1	TRBD2	TRBJ2-3	SAGGAGEGDTQY
TRBV12-3/TRBV12-4	TRBD2	TRBJ2-5	ASKRAGGGETQY
TRBV7-8	.	TRBJ2-3	ASSSAATDTQY
TRBV6-1	.	TRBJ1-1	ASSEGGESSEAF
TRBV5-1	.	TRBJ2-2	ASSLYTTTGELF
TRBV19	.	TRBJ1-1	ASSIDGFNTEAF